This T cell receptor beta chain was sequenced during a study of post-analysis software for immune sequencing data. Whole-study findings and limits: About five TRBV segments appeared more often in patients than in controls, and TRBV5-6, TRBV5-1 and TRBV20-1 were among these. Significantly lower normalized Chao1 diversity was seen in multiple sclerosis patients than in controls.

Trimming stripped 5 bases from V and 6 bases from J, with 10 bases between. The CDR3 has 13 residues. Per the germline V gene, CDR1 is SEHNR and CDR2 is FQNEAQ (reference sequence). Every TCR beta cDNA library bore unique molecular identifiers. Hundreds of thousands of cDNA molecules were obtained from about 0.98 to 11 million T cells. TCRdb ran MiXCR on the PCR reads and lists one entry per CDR3 protein. The table records a few hundred thousand distinct CDR3 sequences, 30% to 45% of them present only once. This clonotype came up once. Its matching antigen is unknown. The source material was blood. The TCR was taken from a girl aged 10 to 17 with multiple sclerosis. The chain recombines TRBV7-9 with TRBJ2-2; D might be TRBD2 (5 bases). Here the CDR3 reads CASSREEAGELFF. CDR3 sequence (DNA): TGTGCCAGCAGCCGTGAGGAGGCCGGGGAGCTGTTTTTT.